This record looks at one T cell receptor (beta chain) sequence and its context. Its antigen is unidentified. These data come from a study of T-cell reconstitution after alpha-beta-depleted transplantation in children. Findings and caveats of the study: Reports say that about two months after transplant, the alpha-beta T cells came out of several hundred graft clones that had expanded. Newly generated T cells supplied most T-cell counts and diversity one year post-transplant.

CDR1 and CDR2 from the germline V gene are SGHDT and YYEEEE. Trimming removed 2 bases from V and 2 bases from J; junction bases left unmatched: 9. This CDR3 contains 17 residues. It was with unique molecular identifiers that the TCRbeta library was prepared. TCRdb re-called the PCR reads with MiXCR, one entry per CDR3 protein. The repertoire has about a million distinct CDR3 sequences, about 29% of them found once; the top ten carry about 28%. V usage is TRBV5-6 and J usage is TRBJ2-5, with 10 bases matching TRBD1. Sequencing was performed on PBMCs, mostly from graft donor cells, taken 360 days after TCRalphabeta/CD19-depleted stem cell transplant. The clonotype was recovered from a boy younger than two who had a stem cell transplant for SCID, so the T cells may come from the graft donor. CDR3: CASSFGTGVLGQETQYF. The CDR3 nucleotides read TGTGCCAGCAGCTTCGGGACAGGGGTCCTGGGTCAAGAGACCCAGTACTTC.